Shown below are 20 T cell receptor beta chains from a single sample sequenced in a study of regulatory T cells in long-lasting Graves disease. According to the study, TCR beta libraries were built with iRepertoire HTBI primers and CDR3-region Arm-PCR. TCRdb passed the multiplex PCR reads through MiXCR, listing each CDR3 protein once. The sample carries around 340,000 distinct CDR3 sequences, around 20% recorded once. Time point noted: persistent/refractory GD, antithyroid drugs over 5 years with positive TRAb. Construction of the TCR library relied on RNA isolated from PBMCs. The specimen was peripheral blood mononuclear cells (PBMCs), collected when the disease was refractory, from a patient treated with antithyroid drugs. These receptors all stem from a female donor with Graves disease.

Remarks on this clonotype: A much more abundant neighbour one base away suggests this may be a read error. This chain joins TRBV5-5 and TRBJ1-2, with TRBD1 identical over 10 bases. The V segment lost 7 bases and the J segment 10 bases; nucleotides outside the gene matches: 10. Germline lookup yields CDR1 SGHKS and CDR2 YYEKEE (reference sequence). The CDR3 totals 13 residues. In DNA form, the CDR3 reads TGTGCCAGCGGGCTTCCGGACAGGGGGGACTACACCTTC. This codes for CASGLPDRGDYTF.

Ten or more counts support this clonotype. The rearrangement links TRBV30 to TRBJ1-6, with TRBD1 identical over 7 bases. Germline CDR1 reads GTSNPN; CDR2 reads SVGIG (reference sequence). The CDR3 has 14 residues. V lost 0 bases to trimming and J lost 10 bases; unmatched junction nucleotides: 6. The CDR3 region has the DNA TGTGCCTGGAGTGTTGTGACAGGGAAGTCACCCCTCCACTTT. This translates into CAWSVVTGKSPLHF.

This clonotype was counted at least ten times. The genes are TRBV6-2 or TRBV6-3 and TRBJ1-1; D is unresolved. Germline-derived CDR1 and CDR2 are MNHEY and SVGEGT. There are 15 residues in the CDR3. The V end lost 7 bases, the J end lost 3 bases, and 18 bases lay between the germline ends. The CDR3 spells CASKREGRTDTEAFF. In DNA, the CDR3 is TGTGCCAGCAAAAGGGAAGGCAGGACCGACACTGAAGCTTTCTTT.

The sample holds many counts of this clonotype. The gene calls are TRBV12-3 or TRBV12-4 and TRBJ2-4, with 7 bases aligning to TRBD2. Trimming removed 3 bases from V and 0 bases from J; junction bases left unmatched: 5. The CDR3 is 16 amino acids. CDR3 sequence: CASSLGGDLAKNIQYF. The CDR3 DNA is TGTGCCAGCAGTTTGGGGGGGGATCTAGCCAAAAACATTCAGTACTTC.

In this sample, this clonotype turned up a few times. V usage is TRBV13 and J usage is TRBJ1-2; TRBD1 matches at 8 bases. Per the germline V gene, CDR1 is PRHDT and CDR2 is FYEKMQ (reference sequence). This CDR3 has 13 residues. V lost 4 bases to trimming and J lost 8 bases; unmatched junction nucleotides: 6. CDR3 amino acids: CASSSQGGSGYTF. CDR3 DNA sequence: TGTGCCAGCAGCTCACAGGGGGGGAGCGGCTACACCTTC.

This clonotype showed up many times. The CDR3 bases are TGTGCCAGCAGCTTAACGGGGAGGGATTCACCCCTCCACTTT. Translated, it gives CASSLTGRDSPLHF. The chain links TRBV7-9 to TRBJ1-6, with D unclear. The germline CDR1 and CDR2 sequences are SEHNR and FQNEAQ (reference sequence). Deletions cut 2 bases from V and 8 bases from J, with 10 bases between. CDR3 length equals 14 residues. Full variable domain (rest looked up from reference TRBV7-9 and TRBJ1-6): DTGVSQNPRHKITKRGQNVTFRCDPISEHNRLYWYRQTLGQGPEFLTYFQNEAQLEKSRLLSDRFSAERPKGSFSTLEIQRTEQGDSAMYLCASSLTGRDSPLHFGNGTRLTVT.

The V gene is TRBV4-2, the J gene TRBJ2-7; 7 bases are a match to TRBD2. Germline CDR1 and CDR2: LGHNA and YNFKEQ. The CDR3 runs to 17 residues. Trimming at V came to 0 bases and at J to 0 bases, leaving 8 bases not matched to a gene. For the CDR3, the DNA is TGTGCCAGCAGCCAAGAGGGGAGGGAGGCGACCTCCTACGAGCAGTACTTC. Translation: CASSQEGREATSYEQYF.

This clonotype was detected ten times or more. The rearrangement uses TRBV15 and TRBJ2-7, with 7 positions matching TRBD1. The CDR3 runs to 16 residues. CDR1 and CDR2 from the germline V gene are LNHNV and YYDKDF (reference sequence). Unmatched junction bases numbered 5, after V lost 0 bases and J lost 0 bases. The CDR3 loop reads CATSRDWGQSSYEQYF. CDR3 nucleotide sequence: TGTGCCACCAGCAGAGATTGGGGACAGAGCTCCTACGAGCAGTACTTC.

This clonotype was detected ten times or more. The V gene is TRBV6-2 or TRBV6-3, the J gene TRBJ2-7, with 8 positions matching TRBD2. The V gene's germline CDR1 is MNHEY and CDR2 SVGEGT. V was clipped by 6 bases and J by 3 bases; unmatched bases: 7. The CDR3 is made up of 14 amino acids. CDR3 in DNA: TGTGCCAGCAGGGGAGCGGGAGAGGGCTACGAGCAGTACTTC. It codes for CASRGAGEGYEQYF.

The chain carries TRBV29-1 and TRBJ2-7; TRBD1 matches 7 bases. Germline V gene lookup returns CDR1 SQVTM and CDR2 ANQGSEA. V gave up 7 bases and J gave up 7 bases; unmatched junction bases: 10. The CDR3 consists of 12 residues. This chain's CDR3 is CSGGQVSGEQYF. CDR3 DNA sequence: TGCAGCGGCGGACAGGTCTCGGGGGAGCAGTACTTC.

The gene calls are TRBV5-1 and TRBJ2-5; D assignment may be TRBD1 or TRBD2 (5 bases each). Looked up from germline, CDR1 is SGHRS and CDR2 is YFSETQ. The CDR3 is 14 residues long. Deletions cut 2 bases from V and 3 bases from J, with 11 bases between. CDR3 residues: CASSFGDREETQYF. The CDR3 DNA is TGCGCCAGCAGCTTTGGGGACCGAGAAGAGACCCAGTACTTC.

This clonotype was seen at least ten times. The gene calls are TRBV2 and TRBJ1-1, with TRBD1 as a possible D gene (6 bases). CDR3 length: 15 amino acids. V was shortened by 8 bases and J by 3 bases, with 19 bases between the two germline ends. CDR1 and CDR2 (germline): SNHLY, FYNNEI. CDR3 in amino acids: CASSRDTGSHTEAFF. DNA for the CDR3: TGTGCCAGCTCCCGGGACACAGGCTCCCACACTGAAGCTTTCTTT.

The gene calls are TRBV20-1 and TRBJ2-4, with unresolved D. V gave up 6 bases and J gave up 9 bases, with 12 bases separating them. CDR3 length equals 11 residues. Germline CDR1 is DFQATT and CDR2 is SNEGSKA (reference sequence). CDR3 protein: CSADPWGIQYF. The CDR3 bases are TGCAGTGCGGACCCCTGGGGCATTCAGTACTTC.

This chain links TRBV28 with TRBJ2-7; tentative D call: TRBD1 (6 bases). CDR1 and CDR2 from the germline V gene are MDHEN and SYDVKM. V was pared by 6 bases and J by 5 bases, with 20 bases between. The CDR3 has 15 residues. CDR3 protein: CASSYRALLDHEQYF. CDR3 sequence (DNA): TGTGCCAGCAGCTACAGGGCCCTCCTGGACCACGAGCAGTACTTC.

This clonotype was counted at least ten times. The chain joins TRBV3-1 to TRBJ1-4, with a possible D match to TRBD1 (5 bases). V lost 0 bases, J lost 2 bases, and 10 bases lay in between. This CDR3 is built from 16 residues. Per the germline V gene, CDR1 is LGHDT and CDR2 is YNNKEL (reference sequence). CDR3 nucleotides: TGTGCCAGCAGCCAAGATTTGCGGGGCACTAATGAAAAACTGTTTTTT. Its translation is CASSQDLRGTNEKLFF. Looking up the rest from reference TRBV3-1 and TRBJ1-4 gives the full variable domain: DTAVSQTPKYLVTQMGNDKSIKCEQNLGHDTMYWYKQDSKKFLKIMFSYNNKELIINETVPNRFSPKSPDKAHLNLHINSLELGDSAVYFCASSQDLRGTNEKLFFGSGTQLSVL.

This clonotype has only a few counts. This chain connects TRBV29-1 to TRBJ2-5, with D unclear. Germline CDR1 reads SQVTM; CDR2 reads ANQGSEA. CDR3 size: 10 residues. Deletions cut 4 bases from V and 5 bases from J, with 5 bases between. The CDR3 here is CSVVRETQYF. CDR3 coding DNA: TGCAGCGTTGTTCGGGAGACCCAGTACTTC.

The chain employs TRBV4-1 and TRBJ1-2; no clear D gene. V lost 0 bases to trimming and J lost 0 bases, with 14 bases between them. Germline V gene lookup returns CDR1 MGHRA and CDR2 YSYEKL. The CDR3 has 17 residues. The CDR3 spells CASSQEGVGVTNYGYTF. The CDR3 bases are TGCGCCAGCAGCCAAGAGGGAGTCGGGGTGACTAACTATGGCTACACCTTC.

This clonotype came up many times. V is TRBV12-3 or TRBV12-4 and J is TRBJ1-1; D call uncertain. V lost 3 bases and J lost 4, with 9 bases in between. The CDR3 length is 13 residues. The CDR3 region has the DNA TGTGCCAGCAGTTTTTTCGGATCCACTGAAGCTTTCTTT. As protein: CASSFFGSTEAFF.

In this sample, this clonotype turned up a few times. V gene TRBV19 combines with J gene TRBJ1-2; no definite D call. The CDR3 is 14 amino acids. In germline, CDR1 is LNHDA, CDR2 SQIVND (reference sequence). V was pared by 3 bases and J by 4 bases, with 12 bases between. This CDR3 is CASSIGAEGYGYTF. In DNA, the CDR3 is TGTGCCAGTAGTATCGGTGCAGAGGGCTATGGCTACACCTTC.

This clonotype was seen many times. This chain joins TRBV24-1 and TRBJ2-5, with D perhaps matching TRBD1 (5 bases). Germline CDR1 reads KGHDR; CDR2 reads SFDVKD. The CDR3 contains 14 residues. V was cut by 5 bases and J by 4 bases, with 13 bases left in between. The CDR3 protein is CATSAQGGIETQYF. In nucleotides, the CDR3 is TGTGCCACCAGTGCGCAGGGTGGAATAGAGACCCAGTACTTC.